This TCR beta chain was identified in a study of blood T cells in healthy people across ages (dated by TCRdb to between 2014 and 2016). About the study as a whole: In model experiments, roughly one uniquely barcoded TCR beta cDNA molecule per two T cells was captured by template switching. The study measured age-related changes in TCR beta repertoire diversity using deep sequencing normalized with unique cDNA molecular identifiers. The donors were split into four age groups: young (average about 16 years), middle-aged (around 37), aged (over 55) and long-lived (approximately 80). To avoid experimental bias, donors of different ages were spread randomly across the sequencing lanes. Using the same blood draw, the study looked at two additional independent replicas of 1 million unique cDNA reads for two donors, one aged 18 to 29 and the other aged 80 or older.

The donors were 40 or so Caucasian individuals from Russia, aged roughly 6 to 95 years, who were systemically healthy. Each donor gave roughly 9.5 milliliters of peripheral blood, collected into EDTA-treated Vacutainer tubes. Ficoll-Paque density-gradient centrifugation was used to isolate PBMCs, with at least 7 million per sample. Total RNA was extracted from PBMCs with Trizol reagent, with at least 6 micrograms obtained per sample. The percentages of naive CD45RAhigh/CD27high T cells were determined by flow cytometry on a PBMC aliquot from every donor. Overall study results and their limits: A strong correlation was found between observed TCR beta diversity and the percentage of naive T cells measured by flow cytometry. Bulk unsorted PBMC profiling prevented conclusive comparison of naive and antigen-experienced compartments. The long-lived group showed more naive CD4+ T cells, fewer expanded clones and increased TCR diversity than the aged group, suggesting age selection. Estimates of total diversity from one million sequenced T cells were regarded as lower bounds and underestimates. Observed TCR beta diversity per million T cells fell roughly linearly with age, and a significant reduction was already apparent by age roughly 41. The CMV infection status of donors was not known, potentially confounding age-related changes in expanded clonotypes.

The CDR3 runs 13 residues from the cysteine to the phenylalanine. This entry keeps only the CDR3 DNA: 39 bases, framed from base 1. V and J lose 5 bases and 5 bases, and a span of 12 bases separates them. CDR1 and CDR2 are drawn from the germline V gene: SGHRS, YFSETQ. Library creation used 5' RACE. The run used an Illumina HiSeq 2500. A second PCR of about 6 to 11 cycles was performed with a sample-barcoded 5' primer and a J-beta primer mix. A template-switch 5' adaptor carrying 12 random nucleotides introduced a unique molecular identifier onto each TCR beta cDNA molecule. At least 3 million CDR3-containing paired-end reads were obtained from each sample. First-strand cDNA was synthesized from all RNA with the Mint cDNA synthesis kit, primed by a TRBC-specific oligonucleotide. Following uracil-DNA glycosylase treatment, a first 18-cycle PCR with universal primers M1SS and BC2_uni_R was performed on all cDNA. Per the source publication's procedure: For normalization, 1 million high-quality reads were randomly selected from each sample, with every read carrying a distinct molecular identifier. Instead of being binned into consensus sequences, reads that shared molecular identifiers were thrown out. MiTCR, with a Q25 quality threshold and the strictest error-elimination algorithm, was used for CDR3 identification, clonotype clustering and error correction. A nonparametric unseen species model with Euler transformation was used to estimate a lower bound on total TCR beta diversity. TCRdb reworked the public reads: Q25 trimming with fastp, MiXCR clone assembly, productive beta chains retained. One record per CDR3 amino acid sequence lists the most common genes and DNA. These V and J calls are TCRdb output, not the study's own analysis. For this sample there are about 2 million distinct CDR3 sequences; about 50% appear just once. The leading ten clones occupy around 2.1% of the sample.

Concerning this clonotype: This clone's antigen is unknown. No much larger clone exists at a distance of one base, and base qualities are not known.

This chain is built from TRBV5-1 and TRBJ2-3, and TRBD2 may be the D gene, going by 6 matching bases. This TCR derives from a woman aged 40 to 50 in good health. The source material was blood. In nucleotide form, the sequence is TGCGCCAGCAGGGAGGGATTGGGAGATACGCAGTATTTT. It specifies CASREGLGDTQYF. Joined to the reference TRBV5-1 and TRBJ2-3 proteins, this CDR3 gives the full variable domain: KAGVTQTPRYLIKTRGQQVTLSCSPISGHRSVSWYQQTPGQGLQFLFEYFSETQRNKGNFPGRFSGRQFSNSRSEMNVSTLELGDSALYLCASREGLGDTQYFGPGTRLTVL.